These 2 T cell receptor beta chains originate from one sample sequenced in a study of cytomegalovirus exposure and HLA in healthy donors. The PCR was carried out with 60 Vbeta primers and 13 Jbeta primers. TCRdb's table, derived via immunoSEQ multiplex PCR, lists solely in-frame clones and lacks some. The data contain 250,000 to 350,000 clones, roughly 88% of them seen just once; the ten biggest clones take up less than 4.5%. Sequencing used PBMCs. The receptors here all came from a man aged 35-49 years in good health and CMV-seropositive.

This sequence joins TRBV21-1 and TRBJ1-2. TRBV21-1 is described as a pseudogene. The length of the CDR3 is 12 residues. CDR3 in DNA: TGTGCCAGCCCGAGGCGGCCCTATGGCTACACCTTC. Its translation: CASPRRPYGYTF.

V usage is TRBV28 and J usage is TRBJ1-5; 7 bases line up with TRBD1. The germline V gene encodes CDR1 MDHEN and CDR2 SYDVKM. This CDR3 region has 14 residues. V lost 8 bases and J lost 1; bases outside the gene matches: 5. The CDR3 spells CASRPDRSNQPQHF. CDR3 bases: TGTGCCAGCCGTCCGGACAGGAGCAATCAGCCCCAGCATTTT.